This T cell receptor (beta chain) was found in a study of blood T cell repertoires in COVID-19. About the study: COVID-19 samples from acute and convalescent phases originated in the United States, Italy and Spain.

Participants came from some 23 US areas, aged about 18 to 89 years. Clinical history reported by participants formed the basis on which cohorts were assigned. Per the original methods: Reference gene primer amplification gave nucleated cell count estimates. Assay: immunoSEQ multiplex PCR; the TCRdb copy retains only in-frame clones and omits some. That table gives V, J and clone size, and the DNA gave D and trimming. The table lists 200,000 to 250,000 clones, about four fifths of them singletons, with approximately 1.8% in the top ten. This CDR3 region has 16 residues. Germline CDR1 SGHAT, CDR2 FQNNGV. V shed 1 base, J shed 4 bases, and the junction held 5 bases outside the gene matches.

This chain joins TRBV11-2 and TRBJ2-2, with TRBD2 identical over 8 bases. The sequenced sample was PBMCs or T cells enriched from blood (not recorded which). The origin of this receptor is a man in his 60s who had recovered from COVID-19. CDR3 nucleotides: TGTGCCAGCAGCTTAGCGTCGGCGGGGGGCACCGGGGAGCTGTTTTTT. Translating gives CASSLASAGGTGELFF.